This record looks at one T cell receptor beta chain sequence and its context. During active infection, Seattle patients enrolled and were then monitored through disease. This specimen belongs to a study of blood T cell repertoires in COVID-19. Germline loops: CDR1 LGHDT, CDR2 YNNKEL (reference sequence). V was pared by 5 bases and J by 6 bases, with 4 bases of the junction left unmatched. The CDR3 is 14 amino acids. Measured with immunoSEQ multiplex PCR; TCRdb has only the in-frame clones, and not every one. The top ten clones hold over 9.5% of a sample with approximately 170,000 clones, about nine tenths of them seen once.

The clonotype originates from a woman in her sixties with COVID-19, enrolled during active disease. The chain couples TRBV3-1 (or the pseudogene TRBV3-2) to TRBJ2-4; 10 bases agree with TRBD2. Sequencing input: peripheral blood. The CDR3 DNA follows: TGTGCCAGCAGCTCTAGCGGGAGTGGAAACATTCAGTACTTC. This translates into CASSSSGSGNIQYF.